The clone carrying this T cell receptor (beta chain) was seen only a few times. Its cognate antigen is unknown. The CDR3 is 14 residues long. The V and J ends lost 3 bases and 3 bases respectively, with 9 bases between them. The germline CDR1 and CDR2 sequences are MNHNS and SASEGT. PCR used 60 Vbeta primers and 13 Jbeta primers. Here immunoSEQ multiplex PCR was the method, and the copy in TCRdb shows in-frame clones only, minus some. The data show about 120,000 clones, 75% to 90% seen once. The sample is drawn from a study of cytomegalovirus exposure and HLA in healthy donors. Although they were nominally healthy when sampled, donors likely had unrecorded immune exposures. Notes on the study in general: Equally common other TCR beta chains were less clonally expanded than HLA-associated ones, a later analysis found. TCR beta sequences reportedly predicted most subjects' HLA-A and HLA-B alleles accurately.

The chain links TRBV6-1 to TRBJ1-3; no clear D. This clonotype was obtained from a female donor in good health and CMV-seropositive. Sequencing was done on a sample of PBMCs. DNA for the CDR3: TGTGCCAGCAGTGAGATCGGAGGTGGAAACACCATATATTTT. This translates into CASSEIGGGNTIYF.